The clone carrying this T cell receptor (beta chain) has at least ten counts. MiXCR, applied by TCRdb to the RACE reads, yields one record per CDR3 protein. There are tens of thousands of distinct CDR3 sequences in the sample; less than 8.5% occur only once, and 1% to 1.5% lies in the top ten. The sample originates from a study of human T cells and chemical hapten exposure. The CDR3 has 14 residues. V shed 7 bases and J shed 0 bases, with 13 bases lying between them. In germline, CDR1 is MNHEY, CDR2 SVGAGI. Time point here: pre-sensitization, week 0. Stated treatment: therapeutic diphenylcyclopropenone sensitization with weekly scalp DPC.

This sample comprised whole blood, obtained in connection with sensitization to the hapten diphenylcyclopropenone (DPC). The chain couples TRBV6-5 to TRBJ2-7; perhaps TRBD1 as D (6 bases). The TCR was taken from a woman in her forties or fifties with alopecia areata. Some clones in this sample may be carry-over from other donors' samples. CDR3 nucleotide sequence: TGTGCCAGCAACTCAGGGGTTAGCTCCTACGAGCAGTACTTC. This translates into CASNSGVSSYEQYF.